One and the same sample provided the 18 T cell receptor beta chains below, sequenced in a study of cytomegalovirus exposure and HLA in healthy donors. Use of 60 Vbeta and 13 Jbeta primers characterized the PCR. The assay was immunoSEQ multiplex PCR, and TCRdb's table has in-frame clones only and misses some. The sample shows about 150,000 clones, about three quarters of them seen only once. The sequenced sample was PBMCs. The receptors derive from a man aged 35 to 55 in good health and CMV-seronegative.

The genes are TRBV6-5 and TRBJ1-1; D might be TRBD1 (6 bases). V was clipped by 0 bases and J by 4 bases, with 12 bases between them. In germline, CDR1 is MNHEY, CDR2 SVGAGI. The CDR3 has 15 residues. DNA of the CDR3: TGTGCCAGCAGTTACTCGGGGGAAGGGGGCACTGAAGCTTTCTTT. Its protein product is CASSYSGEGGTEAFF.

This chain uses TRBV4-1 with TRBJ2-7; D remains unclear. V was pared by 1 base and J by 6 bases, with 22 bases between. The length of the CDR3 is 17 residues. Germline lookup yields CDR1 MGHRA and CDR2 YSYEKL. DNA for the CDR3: TGCGCCAGCAGCCAAGTGTTTGATTATGTGACTGGCGGCGAGCAGTACTTC. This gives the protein CASSQVFDYVTGGEQYF.

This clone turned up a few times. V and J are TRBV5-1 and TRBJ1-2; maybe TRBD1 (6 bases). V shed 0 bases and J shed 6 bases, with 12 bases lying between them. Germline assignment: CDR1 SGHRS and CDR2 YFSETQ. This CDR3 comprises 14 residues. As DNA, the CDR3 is TGCGCCAGCAGCTTGGAACAGGGAAAGCATGGCTACACCTTC. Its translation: CASSLEQGKHGYTF. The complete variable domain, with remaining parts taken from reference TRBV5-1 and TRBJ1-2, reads KAGVTQTPRYLIKTRGQQVTLSCSPISGHRSVSWYQQTPGQGLQFLFEYFSETQRNKGNFPGRFSGRQFSNSRSEMNVSTLELGDSALYLCASSLEQGKHGYTFGSGTRLTVV.

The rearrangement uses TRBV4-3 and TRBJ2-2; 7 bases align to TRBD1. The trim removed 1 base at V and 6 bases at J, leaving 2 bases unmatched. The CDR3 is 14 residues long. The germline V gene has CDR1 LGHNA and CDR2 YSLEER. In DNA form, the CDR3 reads TGCGCCAGCAGCCAAGGGACAGGCTCCGGGGAGCTGTTTTTT. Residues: CASSQGTGSGELFF.

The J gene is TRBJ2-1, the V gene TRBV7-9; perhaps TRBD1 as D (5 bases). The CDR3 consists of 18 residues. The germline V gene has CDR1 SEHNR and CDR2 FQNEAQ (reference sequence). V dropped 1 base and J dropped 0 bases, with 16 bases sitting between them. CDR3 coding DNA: TGTGCCAGCAGCTTAGTTGGGGTTAGGGGTGGCTCCTACAATGAGCAGTTCTTC. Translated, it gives CASSLVGVRGGSYNEQFF.

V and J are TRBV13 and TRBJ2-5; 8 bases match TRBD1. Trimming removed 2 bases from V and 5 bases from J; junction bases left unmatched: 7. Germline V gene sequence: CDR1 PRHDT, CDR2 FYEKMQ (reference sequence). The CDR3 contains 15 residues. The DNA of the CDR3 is TGTGCCAGCAGCTTACGGACAGGGAATCTGGAGACCCAGTACTTC. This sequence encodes CASSLRTGNLETQYF.

The CDR3 region is CASSQGGGAGYTF. CDR3 DNA: TGCGCCAGCAGCCAAGGAGGGGGCGCTGGCTACACCTTC. The chain combines TRBV4-1 with TRBJ1-2; 7 bases are shared with TRBD1. The CDR3 has 13 amino acids. Germline V CDR1 and CDR2: MGHRA, YSYEKL. Germline trimming cut 1 base from V and 7 bases from J; bases unmatched to any gene: 3.

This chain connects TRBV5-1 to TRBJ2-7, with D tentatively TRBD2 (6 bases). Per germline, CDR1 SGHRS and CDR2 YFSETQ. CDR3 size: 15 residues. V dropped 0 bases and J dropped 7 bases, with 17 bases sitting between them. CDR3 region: CASSLGTAGGREQYF. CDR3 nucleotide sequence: TGCGCCAGCAGCTTGGGAACAGCCGGGGGTCGGGAGCAGTACTTC.

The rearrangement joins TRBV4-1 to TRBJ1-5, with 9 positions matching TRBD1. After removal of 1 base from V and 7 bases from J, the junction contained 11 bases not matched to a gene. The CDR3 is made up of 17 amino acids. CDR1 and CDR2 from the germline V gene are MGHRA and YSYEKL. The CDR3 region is CASSQGPGQGKGQPQHF. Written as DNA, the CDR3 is TGCGCCAGCAGCCAAGGCCCGGGACAGGGAAAGGGACAGCCCCAGCATTTT.

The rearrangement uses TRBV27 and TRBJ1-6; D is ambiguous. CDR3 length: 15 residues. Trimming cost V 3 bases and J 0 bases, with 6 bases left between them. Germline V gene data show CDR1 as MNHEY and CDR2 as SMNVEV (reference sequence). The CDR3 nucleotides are TGTGCCAGCAGTTTTCGGGGCTCCTATAATTCACCCCTCCACTTT. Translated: CASSFRGSYNSPLHF.

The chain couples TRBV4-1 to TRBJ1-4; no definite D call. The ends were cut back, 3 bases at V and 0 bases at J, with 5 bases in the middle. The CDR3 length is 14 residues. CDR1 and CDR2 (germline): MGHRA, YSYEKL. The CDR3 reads CASSQTTTNEKLFF. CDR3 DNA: TGCGCCAGCAGCCAGACTACAACTAATGAAAAACTGTTTTTT.

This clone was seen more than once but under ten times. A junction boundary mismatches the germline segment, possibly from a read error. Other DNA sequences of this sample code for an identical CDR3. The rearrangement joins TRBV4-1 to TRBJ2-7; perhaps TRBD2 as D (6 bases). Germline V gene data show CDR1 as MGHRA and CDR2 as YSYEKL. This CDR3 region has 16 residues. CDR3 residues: CASSQESSGAAYEQYF. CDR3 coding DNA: TGTGCCAGCAGCCAAGAGAGTAGCGGAGCGGCCTACGAGCAGTACTTC.

CDR3 nucleotides: TGTGCCAGCAGTTTATCCCGGGGGGCGGGGGAGCAGTACTTC. Amino acid sequence: CASSLSRGAGEQYF. This chain links TRBV27 with TRBJ2-7; possible D gene TRBD2, 7 bases. The CDR3 contains 14 residues. Germline V gives CDR1 MNHEY, CDR2 SMNVEV (reference sequence). Trimming pared 0 bases from V and 7 bases from J, leaving 13 bases between.

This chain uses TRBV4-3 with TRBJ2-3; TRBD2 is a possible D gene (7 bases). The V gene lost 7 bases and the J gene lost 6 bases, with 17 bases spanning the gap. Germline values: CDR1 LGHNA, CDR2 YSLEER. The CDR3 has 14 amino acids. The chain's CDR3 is CASKRGRGADTQYF. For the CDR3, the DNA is TGCGCCAGCAAGCGGGGCAGGGGAGCGGATACGCAGTATTTT.

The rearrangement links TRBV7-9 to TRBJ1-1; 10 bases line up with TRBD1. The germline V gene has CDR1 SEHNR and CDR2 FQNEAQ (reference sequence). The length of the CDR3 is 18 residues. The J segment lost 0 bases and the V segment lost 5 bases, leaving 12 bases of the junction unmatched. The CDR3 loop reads CASSIGGTGALLNTEAFF. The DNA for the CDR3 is TGTGCCAGCAGCATAGGGGGGACAGGGGCCCTTTTGAACACTGAAGCTTTCTTT. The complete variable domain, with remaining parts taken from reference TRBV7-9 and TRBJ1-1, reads DTGVSQNPRHKITKRGQNVTFRCDPISEHNRLYWYRQTLGQGPEFLTYFQNEAQLEKSRLLSDRFSAERPKGSFSTLEIQRTEQGDSAMYLCASSIGGTGALLNTEAFFGQGTRLTVV.

The CDR3 loop reads CASSKEVGETGGVGLQGYEQYF. The CDR3 bases are TGTGCCAGCAGCAAAGAAGTGGGGGAGACAGGGGGCGTCGGCCTGCAGGGGTACGAGCAGTACTTC. This chain joins TRBV21-1 and TRBJ2-7; TRBD1 is the table's D call, not checked against the DNA. TRBV21-1 is described as a pseudogene. The CDR3 consists of 22 residues.

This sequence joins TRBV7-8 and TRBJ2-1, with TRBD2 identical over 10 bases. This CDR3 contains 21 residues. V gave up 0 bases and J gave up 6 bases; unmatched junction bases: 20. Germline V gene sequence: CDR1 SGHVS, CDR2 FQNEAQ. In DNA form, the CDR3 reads TGTGCCAGCAGCTTAGCCGTCTGGGATAGCGGGGGGCTGCGCCGAGGCAATGAGCAGTTCTTC. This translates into CASSLAVWDSGGLRRGNEQFF.

The CDR3 coding sequence is TGCGCCAGCAGCCCCTGGAGACCTAGCACAGATACGCAGTATTTT. Translated, it gives CASSPWRPSTDTQYF. V gene TRBV4-1 combines with J gene TRBJ2-3; no clear D. The germline V gene has CDR1 MGHRA and CDR2 YSYEKL. The CDR3 has 15 amino acids. V gave up 4 bases and J gave up 0 bases, with 11 bases separating them.